The sequence of this TCR beta chain was determined in a study of T cell changes during pregnancy in multiple sclerosis. TCRdb's copy holds only in-frame clones and misses some; the assay was immunoSEQ multiplex PCR. Seen here are tens of thousands of clones, roughly nine tenths observed once, and the top ten hold roughly 0.7%. This clone was seen once. The CDR3 sequence is 14 residues long. V was clipped by 6 bases and J by 1 base; unmatched bases: 2. Germline values: CDR1 LNHDA, CDR2 SQIVND (reference sequence). The chain combines TRBV19 with TRBJ2-1, with 8 bases lining up with TRBD1. This sample comprised peripheral blood, obtained in the third trimester of pregnancy. This receptor was obtained from a female donor in good health, enrolled as a control in a pregnancy study. The CDR3 DNA is TGTGCCAGTAGAGGACAGGGATCCTACAATGAGCAGTTCTTC. It yields the protein CASRGQGSYNEQFF.